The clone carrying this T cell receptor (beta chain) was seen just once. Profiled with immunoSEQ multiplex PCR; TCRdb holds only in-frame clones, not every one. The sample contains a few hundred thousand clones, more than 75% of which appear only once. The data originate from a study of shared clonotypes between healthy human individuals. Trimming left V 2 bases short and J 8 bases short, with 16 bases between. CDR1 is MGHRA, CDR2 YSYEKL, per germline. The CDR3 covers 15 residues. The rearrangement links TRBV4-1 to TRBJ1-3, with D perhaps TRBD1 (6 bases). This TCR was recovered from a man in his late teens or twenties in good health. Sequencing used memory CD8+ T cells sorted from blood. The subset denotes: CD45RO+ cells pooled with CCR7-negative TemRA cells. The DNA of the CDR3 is TGCGCCAGCAGCCAACCAATAGGGGGTTGGGACACCATATATTTT. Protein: CASSQPIGGWDTIYF.